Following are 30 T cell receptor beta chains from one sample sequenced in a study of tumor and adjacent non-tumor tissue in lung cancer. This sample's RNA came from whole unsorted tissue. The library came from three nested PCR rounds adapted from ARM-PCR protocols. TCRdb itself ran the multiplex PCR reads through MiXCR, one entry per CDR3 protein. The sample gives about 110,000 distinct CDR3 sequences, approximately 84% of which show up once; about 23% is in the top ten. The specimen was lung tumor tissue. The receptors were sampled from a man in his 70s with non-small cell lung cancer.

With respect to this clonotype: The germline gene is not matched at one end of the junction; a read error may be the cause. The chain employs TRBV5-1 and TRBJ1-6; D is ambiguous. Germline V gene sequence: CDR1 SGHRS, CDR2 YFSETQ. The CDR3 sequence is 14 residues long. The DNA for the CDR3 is TGCGCCAGCAGCTTCGGACTGTCAGATCCACCCCTCCACTTC. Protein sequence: CASSFGLSDPPLHF.

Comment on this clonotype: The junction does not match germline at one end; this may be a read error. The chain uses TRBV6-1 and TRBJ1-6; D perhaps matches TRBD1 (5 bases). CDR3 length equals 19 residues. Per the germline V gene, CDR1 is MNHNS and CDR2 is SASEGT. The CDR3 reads CASSETMRGAAQSNLPLHF. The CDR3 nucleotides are TGTGCCAGCAGTGAAACAATGAGGGGAGCGGCCCAGAGTAATTTACCCCTCCACTTT.

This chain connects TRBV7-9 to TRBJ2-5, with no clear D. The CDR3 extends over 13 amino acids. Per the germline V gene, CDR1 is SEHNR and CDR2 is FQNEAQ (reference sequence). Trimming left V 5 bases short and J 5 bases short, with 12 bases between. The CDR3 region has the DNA TGTGCCAGCAGCGCCGTAAGGGATGAGACCCAGTACTTC. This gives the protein CASSAVRDETQYF. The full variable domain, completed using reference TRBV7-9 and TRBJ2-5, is DTGVSQNPRHKITKRGQNVTFRCDPISEHNRLYWYRQTLGQGPEFLTYFQNEAQLEKSRLLSDRFSAERPKGSFSTLEIQRTEQGDSAMYLCASSAVRDETQYFGPGTRLLVL.

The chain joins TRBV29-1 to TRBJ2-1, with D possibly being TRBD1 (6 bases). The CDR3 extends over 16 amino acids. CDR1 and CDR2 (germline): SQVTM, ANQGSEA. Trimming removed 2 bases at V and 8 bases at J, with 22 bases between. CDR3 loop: CSVELYDNRVEDEQFF. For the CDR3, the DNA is TGCAGCGTTGAACTCTATGACAACAGGGTGGAGGATGAGCAGTTCTTC.

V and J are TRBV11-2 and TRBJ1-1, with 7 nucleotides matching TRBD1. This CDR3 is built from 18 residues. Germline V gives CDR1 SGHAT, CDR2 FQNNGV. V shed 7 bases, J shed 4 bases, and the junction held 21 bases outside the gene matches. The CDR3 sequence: CASTRGGAGPWGSTEAFF. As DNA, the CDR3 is TGTGCCAGCACTCGAGGGGGCGCAGGTCCTTGGGGGAGCACTGAAGCTTTCTTT.

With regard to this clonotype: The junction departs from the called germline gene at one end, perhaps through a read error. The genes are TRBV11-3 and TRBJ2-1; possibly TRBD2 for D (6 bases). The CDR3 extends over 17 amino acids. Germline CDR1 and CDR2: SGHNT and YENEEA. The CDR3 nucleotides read TGCGCCAGCAGCCTCCTAGGGAGTAGCGGCGGCTACAATGAGCAGTTCTTC. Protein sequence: CASSLLGSSGGYNEQFF.

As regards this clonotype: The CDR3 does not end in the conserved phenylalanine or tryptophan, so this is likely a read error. For the CDR3, the DNA is TGCGCCAGCAGCCAGGAGACAAGGAACACTGAAGCTTTCATT. Translation: CASSQETRNTEAFI. The chain couples TRBV11-1 to TRBJ1-1; D is undetermined. The CDR3 runs to 14 residues. The V gene's germline CDR1 is SGHAT and CDR2 FQDESV (reference sequence).

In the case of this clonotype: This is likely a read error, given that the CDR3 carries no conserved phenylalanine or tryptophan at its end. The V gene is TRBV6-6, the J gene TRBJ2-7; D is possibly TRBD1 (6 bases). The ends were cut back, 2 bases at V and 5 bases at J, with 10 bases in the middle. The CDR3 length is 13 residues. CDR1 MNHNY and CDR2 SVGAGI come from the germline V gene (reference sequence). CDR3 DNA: TGTGCCAGCAGTTACGTCAGGGGAGACGAGCAGTACTCC. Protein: CASSYVRGDEQYS.

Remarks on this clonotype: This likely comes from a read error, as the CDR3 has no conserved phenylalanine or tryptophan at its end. CDR3 in amino acids: CSVEDTKAGGLFL. The CDR3 coding sequence is TGCAGCGTTGAAGATACCAAGGCAGGTGGACTGTTTCTT. The chain links TRBV29-1 to TRBJ1-4; no reliable D call. CDR1 is SQVTM and CDR2 is ANQGSEA in the germline V gene. The CDR3 contains 13 residues. The V end was cut by 0 bases, the J end by 13 bases, with 15 bases between.

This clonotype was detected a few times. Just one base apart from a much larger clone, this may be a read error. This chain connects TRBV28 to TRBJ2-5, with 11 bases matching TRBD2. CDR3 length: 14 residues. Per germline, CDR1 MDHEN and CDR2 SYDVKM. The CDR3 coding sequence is TGTGCCAGCAGGACTAGCGGGACTCAAGAGGCCCAGTACTTC. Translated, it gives CASRTSGTQEAQYF.

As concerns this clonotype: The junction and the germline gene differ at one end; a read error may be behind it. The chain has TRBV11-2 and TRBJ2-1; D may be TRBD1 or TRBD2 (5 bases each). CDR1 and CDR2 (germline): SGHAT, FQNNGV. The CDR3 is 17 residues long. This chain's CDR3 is CARSLVGELPYRREQLF. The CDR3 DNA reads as TGTGCCAGGAGCTTAGTGGGGGAACTGCCTTACCGAAGGGAGCAGCTCTTC. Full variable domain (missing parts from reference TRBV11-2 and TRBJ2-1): EAGVAQSPRYKIIEKRQSVAFWCNPISGHATLYWYQQILGQGPKLLIQFQNNGVVDDSQLPKDRFSAERLKGVDSTLKIQPAKLEDSAVYLCARSLVGELPYRREQLFGPGTRLTVL.

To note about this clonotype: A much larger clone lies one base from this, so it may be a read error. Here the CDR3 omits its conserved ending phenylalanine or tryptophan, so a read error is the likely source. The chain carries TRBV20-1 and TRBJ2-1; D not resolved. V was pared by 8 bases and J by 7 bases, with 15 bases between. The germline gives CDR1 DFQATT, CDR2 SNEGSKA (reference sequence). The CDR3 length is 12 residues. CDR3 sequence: CSHVWVGNEQFL. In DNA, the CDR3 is TGCAGTCACGTATGGGTGGGGAATGAGCAGTTCCTC.

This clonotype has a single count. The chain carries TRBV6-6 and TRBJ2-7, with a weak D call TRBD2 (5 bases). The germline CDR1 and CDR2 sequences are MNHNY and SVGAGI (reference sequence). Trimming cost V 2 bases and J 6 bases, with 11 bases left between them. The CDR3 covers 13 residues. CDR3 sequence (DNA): TGTGCCAGCAGTTACGACGGGGAAGGCGAGCAGTACTTC. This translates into CASSYDGEGEQYF.

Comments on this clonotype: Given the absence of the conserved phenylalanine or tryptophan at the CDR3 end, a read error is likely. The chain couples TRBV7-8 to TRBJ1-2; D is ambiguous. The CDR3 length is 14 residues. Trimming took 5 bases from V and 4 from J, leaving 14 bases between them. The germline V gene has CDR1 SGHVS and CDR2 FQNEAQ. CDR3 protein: CASSPGPMGYGYTL. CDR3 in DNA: TGTGCCAGCAGCCCGGGCCCCATGGGCTATGGCTACACCTTA.

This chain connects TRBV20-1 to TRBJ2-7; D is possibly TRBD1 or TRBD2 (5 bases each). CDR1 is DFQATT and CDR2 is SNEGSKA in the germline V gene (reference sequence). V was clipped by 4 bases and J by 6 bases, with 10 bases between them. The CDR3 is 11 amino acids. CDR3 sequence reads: CSATGGVEQYF. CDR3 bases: TGCAGTGCTACTGGGGGAGTCGAGCAGTACTTC.

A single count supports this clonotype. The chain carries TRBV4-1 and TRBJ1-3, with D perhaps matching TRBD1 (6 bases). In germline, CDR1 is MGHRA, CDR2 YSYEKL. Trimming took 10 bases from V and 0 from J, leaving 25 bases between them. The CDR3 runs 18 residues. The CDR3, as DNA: TGCGCCAATAGCCAAGATCAGCAGGGGCTAAGCTCTGGAAACACCATATATTTT. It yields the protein CANSQDQQGLSSGNTIYF.

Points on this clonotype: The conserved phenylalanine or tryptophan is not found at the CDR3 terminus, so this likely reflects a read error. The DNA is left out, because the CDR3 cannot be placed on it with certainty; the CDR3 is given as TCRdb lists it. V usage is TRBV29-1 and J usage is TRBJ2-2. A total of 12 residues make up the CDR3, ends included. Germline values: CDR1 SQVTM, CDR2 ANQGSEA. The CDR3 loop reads CSVGLRAGEPFL.

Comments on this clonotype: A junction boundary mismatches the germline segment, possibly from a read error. CDR3 nucleotides: TGCAGCATTGAAGATAGTGGACAGGGAAGTGGGTACACCTTT. It specifies CSIEDSGQGSGYTF. The V gene is TRBV29-1, the J gene TRBJ1-2, with 8 bases matching TRBD1. Germline V gene lookup returns CDR1 SQVTM and CDR2 ANQGSEA. CDR3 length: 14 residues.

The CDR3 DNA sequence: TGTGCCAGTACCCTGGACTCCGATACCACAGATACGCAGTATTTT. This encodes CASTLDSDTTDTQYF. The chain employs TRBV14 and TRBJ2-3; D is perhaps TRBD2 (5 bases). This CDR3 spans 15 amino acids. Deletions cut 9 bases from V and 2 bases from J, with 18 bases between. Per the germline V gene, CDR1 is SGHDN and CDR2 is FVKESK.

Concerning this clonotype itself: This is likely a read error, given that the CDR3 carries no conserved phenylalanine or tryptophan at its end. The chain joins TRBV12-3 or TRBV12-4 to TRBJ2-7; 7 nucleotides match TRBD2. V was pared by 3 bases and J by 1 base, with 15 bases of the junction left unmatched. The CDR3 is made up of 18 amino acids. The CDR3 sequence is CASSFLGGGEVGSYEQYL. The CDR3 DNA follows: TGTGCCAGCAGTTTTTTGGGGGGGGGGGAGGTTGGGTCCTACGAGCAGTACTTA.

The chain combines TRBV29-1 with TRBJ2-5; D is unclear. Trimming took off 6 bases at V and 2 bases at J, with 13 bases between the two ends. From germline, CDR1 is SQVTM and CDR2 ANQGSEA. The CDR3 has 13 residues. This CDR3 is CSVAKRLQETQYF. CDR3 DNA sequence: TGCAGCGTGGCCAAAAGGTTGCAAGAGACCCAGTACTTC.

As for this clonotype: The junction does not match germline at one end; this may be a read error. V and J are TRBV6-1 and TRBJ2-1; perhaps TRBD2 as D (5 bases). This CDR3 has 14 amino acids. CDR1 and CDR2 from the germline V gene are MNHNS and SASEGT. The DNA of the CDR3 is TGTGCCACCACTGAAGCGGCAGGAAGCAATGAGCAATTCTTC. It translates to CATTEAAGSNEQFF.

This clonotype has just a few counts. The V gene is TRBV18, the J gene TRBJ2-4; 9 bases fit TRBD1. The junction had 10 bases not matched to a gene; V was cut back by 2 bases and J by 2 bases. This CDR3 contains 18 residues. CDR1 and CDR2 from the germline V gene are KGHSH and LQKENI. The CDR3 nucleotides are TGTGCCAGCTCACCAACGGCGGGACAGGGCGAGACCAAAAACATTCAGTACTTC. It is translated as CASSPTAGQGETKNIQYF.

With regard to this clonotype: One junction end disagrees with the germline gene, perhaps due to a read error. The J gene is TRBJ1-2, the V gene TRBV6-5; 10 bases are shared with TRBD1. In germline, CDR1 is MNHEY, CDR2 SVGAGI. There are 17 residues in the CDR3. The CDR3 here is CASSYTLTGGGYYGCTF. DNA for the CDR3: TGTGCCAGCAGTTATACTTTGACAGGGGGCGGGTACTATGGCTGCACCTTC.

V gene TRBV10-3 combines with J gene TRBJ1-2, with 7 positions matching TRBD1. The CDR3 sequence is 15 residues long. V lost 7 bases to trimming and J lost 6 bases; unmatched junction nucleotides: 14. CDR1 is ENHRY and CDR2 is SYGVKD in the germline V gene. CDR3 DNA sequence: TGTGCCATCACTAAGGATCGGGACAGCCTACATGGCTACACCTTC. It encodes CAITKDRDSLHGYTF.

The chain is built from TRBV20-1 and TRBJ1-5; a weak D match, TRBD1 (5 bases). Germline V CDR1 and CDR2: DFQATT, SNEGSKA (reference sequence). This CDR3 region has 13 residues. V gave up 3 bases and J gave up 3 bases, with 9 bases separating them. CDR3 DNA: TGCAGTGCTAGGAAGACAGTCAATCAGCCCCAGCATTTT. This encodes CSARKTVNQPQHF.

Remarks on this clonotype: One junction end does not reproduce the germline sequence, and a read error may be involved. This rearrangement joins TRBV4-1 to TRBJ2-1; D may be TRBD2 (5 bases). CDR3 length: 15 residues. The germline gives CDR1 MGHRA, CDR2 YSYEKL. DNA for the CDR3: TGCGCCAACAGCCGCGTTGGAACGGGGAACAATGAGCAGTTCTTC. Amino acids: CANSRVGTGNNEQFF.

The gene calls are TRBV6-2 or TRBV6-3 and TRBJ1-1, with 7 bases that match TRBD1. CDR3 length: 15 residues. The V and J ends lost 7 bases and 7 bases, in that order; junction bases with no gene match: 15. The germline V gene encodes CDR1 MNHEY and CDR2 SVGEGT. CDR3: CASTSRTGARNEAFF. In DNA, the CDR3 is TGTGCCAGCACCTCTCGTACAGGGGCCAGGAATGAAGCTTTCTTT.

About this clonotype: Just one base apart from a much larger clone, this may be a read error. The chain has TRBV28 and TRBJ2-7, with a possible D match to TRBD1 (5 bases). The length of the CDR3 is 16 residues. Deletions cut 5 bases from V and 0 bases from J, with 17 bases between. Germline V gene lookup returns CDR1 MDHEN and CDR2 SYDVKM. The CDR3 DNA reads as TGTGCCAGCAGTGGCCTCAGGGAAAGGGGCTCCTACGAGCAGTACTTC. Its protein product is CASSGLRERGSYEQYF.

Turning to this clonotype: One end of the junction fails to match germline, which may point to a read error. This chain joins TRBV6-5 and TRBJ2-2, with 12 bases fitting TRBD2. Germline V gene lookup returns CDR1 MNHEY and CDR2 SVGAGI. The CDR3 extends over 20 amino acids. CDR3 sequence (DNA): TGTGCCAACAGTTACTTCGGGTCTAGCGGGGGGGAGTACTTTAAAGGGGAGCTGTTTTTT. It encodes CANSYFGSSGGEYFKGELFF.